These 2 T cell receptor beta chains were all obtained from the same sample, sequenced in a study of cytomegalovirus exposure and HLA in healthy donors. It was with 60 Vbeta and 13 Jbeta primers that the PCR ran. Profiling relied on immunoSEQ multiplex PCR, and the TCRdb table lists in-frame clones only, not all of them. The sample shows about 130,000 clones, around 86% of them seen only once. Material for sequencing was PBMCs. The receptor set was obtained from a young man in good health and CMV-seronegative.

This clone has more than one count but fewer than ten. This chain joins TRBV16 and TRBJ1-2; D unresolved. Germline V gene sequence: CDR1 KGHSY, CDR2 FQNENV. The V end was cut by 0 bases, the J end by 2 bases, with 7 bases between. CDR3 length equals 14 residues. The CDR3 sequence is CASSQSNRNYGYTF. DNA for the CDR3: TGTGCCAGCAGCCAATCGAACAGAAACTATGGCTACACCTTC.

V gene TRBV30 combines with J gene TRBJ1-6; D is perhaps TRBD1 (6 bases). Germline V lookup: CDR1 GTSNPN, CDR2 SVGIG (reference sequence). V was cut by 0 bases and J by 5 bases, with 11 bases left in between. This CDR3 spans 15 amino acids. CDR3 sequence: CAWSVLDRNNSPLHF. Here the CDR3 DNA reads TGTGCCTGGAGTGTACTCGACAGGAATAATTCACCCCTCCACTTT.